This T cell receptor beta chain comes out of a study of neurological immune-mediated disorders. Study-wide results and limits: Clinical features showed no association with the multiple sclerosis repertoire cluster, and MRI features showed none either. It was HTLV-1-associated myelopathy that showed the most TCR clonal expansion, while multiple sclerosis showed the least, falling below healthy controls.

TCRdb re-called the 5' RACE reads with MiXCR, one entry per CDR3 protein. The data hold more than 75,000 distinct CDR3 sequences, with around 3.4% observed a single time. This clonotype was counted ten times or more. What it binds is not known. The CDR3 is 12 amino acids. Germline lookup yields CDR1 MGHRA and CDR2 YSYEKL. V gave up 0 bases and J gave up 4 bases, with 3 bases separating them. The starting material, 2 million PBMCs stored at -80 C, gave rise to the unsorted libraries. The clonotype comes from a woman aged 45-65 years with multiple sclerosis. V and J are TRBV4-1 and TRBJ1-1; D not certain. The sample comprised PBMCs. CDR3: CASSQDGTEAFF. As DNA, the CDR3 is TGCGCCAGCAGCCAAGATGGCACTGAAGCTTTCTTT.